This TCR beta chain was found in a study of T cells in Graves' hyperthyroidism and ophthalmopathy. Comments on this clonotype: Its antigen is unidentified.

TCR beta CDR3 region amplification was performed from RNA transcripts. With the HTBI primer set, the TCR CDR3 went through a first round of RT-PCR. A single record per CDR3 protein comes from TCRdb applying MiXCR to the multiplex PCR reads. The repertoire holds 300,000 to 450,000 distinct CDR3 sequences, with less than 20% as singletons. V was clipped by 8 bases and J by 4 bases, with 15 bases between them. There are 14 residues in the CDR3. Per germline, CDR1 WSHSY and CDR2 SAAADI. General observations from the study: Ophthalmopathy stood apart from stable hyperthyroidism in a 13 V-J model.

Among ophthalmopathy patients, the Clinical Activity Score reached at least 3, the NOSPECS grade reached at least 4, and duration remained under 3 months. Uncontrolled infections, other autoimmune diseases, pregnancy or lactation led to exclusion of patients. Fresh peripheral blood, 7.5 to 10 ml of it, supplied the PBMCs. The receptor was isolated from a man between 18 and 35 years old with Graves' ophthalmopathy. The rearrangement uses TRBV10-2 and TRBJ1-3, with TRBD1 as a possible D gene (6 bases). The sample taken for sequencing was blood. DNA for the CDR3: TGCGCCAGCCAGCCACAGGGATCAGGAAACACCATATATTTT. It encodes CASQPQGSGNTIYF.